The 19 T cell receptor beta chains below were found in one sample sequenced in a study of blood T cell repertoires in COVID-19. Profiling relied on immunoSEQ multiplex PCR, and the TCRdb table lists in-frame clones only, not all of them. Of some 300,000 clones detected, around 88% appear once; the ten largest clones hold about 7%. The specimen was peripheral blood. The source of these receptors is a woman aged 25 to 45 who had recovered from COVID-19.

This chain uses TRBV13 with TRBJ1-2; the D is unclear. Trimming removed 0 bases from V and 2 bases from J, with 7 bases in between. CDR3 length equals 14 residues. Germline V gene sequence: CDR1 PRHDT, CDR2 FYEKMQ (reference sequence). CDR3 nucleotides: TGTGCCAGCAGCTTAGGCACCCTAAACTATGGCTACACCTTC. This encodes CASSLGTLNYGYTF.

The V gene is TRBV29-1, the J gene TRBJ2-7, with TRBD2 identical over 9 bases. Trimming took 3 bases from V and 6 from J; bases not matched to a gene: 12. The germline V gene has CDR1 SQVTM and CDR2 ANQGSEA. CDR3 length: 15 amino acids. CDR3 loop: CSVEFRLAGNIEQYF. In nucleotides, the CDR3 is TGCAGCGTTGAGTTTAGGCTAGCGGGGAATATCGAGCAGTACTTC.

In this sample, this clone turned up once. This chain joins TRBV10-3 and TRBJ2-1; D is ambiguous. The CDR3 is 13 amino acids. Looked up from germline, CDR1 is ENHRY and CDR2 is SYGVKD. The V and J ends lost 3 bases and 7 bases respectively, with 10 bases between them. The CDR3 loop is CAISDSGWNEQFF. The DNA for the CDR3 is TGTGCCATCAGTGACTCCGGGTGGAATGAGCAGTTCTTC.

The rearrangement joins TRBV9 to TRBJ2-5, with 9 bases that match TRBD2. Looked up from germline, CDR1 is SGDLS and CDR2 is YYNGEE. The CDR3 has 15 residues. V dropped 2 bases and J dropped 5; count of bases not matched to a gene: 7. CDR3 DNA sequence: TGTGCCAGCAGCGTCCAGGGACTAGCTTCGGAGACCCAGTACTTC. This gives the protein CASSVQGLASETQYF.

The chain joins TRBV6-6 to TRBJ2-1, with TRBD1 matching over 7 bases. Germline V gives CDR1 MNHNY, CDR2 SVGAGI (reference sequence). The CDR3 length is 15 residues. V trimming: 5 bases; J trimming: 1 base; junction bases outside the gene matches: 5. The CDR3 protein is CASSGRGLSYNEQFF. The CDR3 bases are TGTGCCAGCAGTGGCAGGGGGTTATCCTACAATGAGCAGTTCTTC.

CDR3 DNA sequence: TGTGCCAGCAGTCGACAGTCTGGCTACACCTTC. It is translated as CASSRQSGYTF. The chain carries TRBV12-3 or TRBV12-4 and TRBJ1-2, with D possibly being TRBD1 (5 bases). V was trimmed by 5 bases and J by 7 bases, leaving 8 bases between them. The CDR3 sequence is 11 residues long.

This chain joins TRBV19 and TRBJ2-3; 11 bases are shared with TRBD2. The CDR3 has 17 amino acids. Per germline, CDR1 LNHDA and CDR2 SQIVND (reference sequence). Trimming removed 5 bases from V and 1 base from J; junction bases left unmatched: 8. CDR3 region: CASSPQATSGGTDTQYF. CDR3 coding DNA: TGTGCCAGTAGTCCCCAGGCGACTAGCGGGGGCACAGATACGCAGTATTTT. Drawing the rest from reference TRBV19 and TRBJ2-3, the complete variable domain is DGGITQSPKYLFRKEGQNVTLSCEQNLNHDAMYWYRQDPGQGLRLIYYSQIVNDFQKGDIAEGYSVSREKKESFPLTVTSAQKNPTAFYLCASSPQATSGGTDTQYFGPGTRLTVL.

The chain employs TRBV9 and TRBJ1-2; a possible D gene is TRBD1 (6 bases). Trimming took 4 bases from V and 3 from J, leaving 13 bases between them. CDR1 is SGDLS and CDR2 is YYNGEE in the germline V gene. The CDR3 sequence is 14 residues long. The CDR3 reads CASSKKDRYYGYTF. As DNA, the CDR3 is TGTGCCAGCAGCAAAAAGGACAGATACTATGGCTACACCTTC.

V usage is TRBV7-6 and J usage is TRBJ2-2; 11 bases match TRBD2. The CDR3 is made up of 18 amino acids. Germline-derived CDR1 and CDR2 are SGHVS and FNYEAQ. J gave up 5 bases and V 5 bases, and 13 bases lay outside the gene matches. The CDR3 coding sequence is TGTGCCAGCAGCAACCCCGAACTAGCGGGGGATCGTACCGGGGAGCTGTTTTTT. Amino acid sequence: CASSNPELAGDRTGELFF.

The sample holds a few counts of this clone. CDR3 bases: TGTGCCAGCAGTGAAGGGTTTAGTGATGAGCAGTTCTTC. Translating gives CASSEGFSDEQFF. This sequence joins TRBV2 and TRBJ2-1; D remains ambiguous. This CDR3 has 13 residues. V lost 1 base to trimming and J lost 8 bases, with 9 bases between them. The germline gives CDR1 SNHLY, CDR2 FYNNEI. The full variable domain, rest sourced from reference TRBV2 and TRBJ2-1, is EPEVTQTPSHQVTQMGQEVILRCVPISNHLYFYWYRQILGQKVEFLVSFYNNEISEKSEIFDDQFSVERPDGSNFTLKIRSTKLEDSAMYFCASSEGFSDEQFFGPGTRLTVL.

The CDR3 loop reads CATSRDRIAETQYF. The DNA for the CDR3 is TGTGCCACCAGCAGAGATCGAATAGCTGAGACCCAGTACTTC. This chain links TRBV15 with TRBJ2-5, with D uncertain. The CDR3 sequence is 14 residues long. Germline assignment: CDR1 LNHNV and CDR2 YYDKDF (reference sequence). V shed 0 bases and J shed 5 bases, with 10 bases lying between them.

The V call is TRBV2, the J call TRBJ1-5; weak D call: TRBD1 (6 bases). Trimming took 0 bases from V and 7 from J, leaving 19 bases between them. This CDR3 has 17 residues. The germline gives CDR1 SNHLY, CDR2 FYNNEI. The CDR3 region is CASSEALVVRGKQPQHF. CDR3 DNA: TGTGCCAGCAGTGAAGCGCTCGTGGTCAGGGGTAAACAGCCCCAGCATTTT.

This sequence joins TRBV30 and TRBJ2-1, with no clear D. CDR1 is GTSNPN, CDR2 SVGIG, per germline (reference sequence). The CDR3 loop spans 13 amino acids. The germline V and J ends were trimmed by 5 bases and 4 bases, with 12 bases remaining between them. In nucleotides, the CDR3 is TGTGCCTGGTCCACGGCGGTGTACAATGAGCAGTTCTTC. Its protein is CAWSTAVYNEQFF.

The rearrangement joins TRBV4-3 to TRBJ2-3; 12 bases agree with TRBD2. Germline V gene lookup returns CDR1 LGHNA and CDR2 YSLEER. This CDR3 is 16 amino acids long. The trim removed 3 bases at V and 2 bases at J, leaving 3 bases unmatched. In nucleotides, the CDR3 is TGCGCCAGCAGCCAGGGACTAGCGGGCAACACAGATACGCAGTATTTT. Translated, it gives CASSQGLAGNTDTQYF.

This chain links TRBV14 with TRBJ2-4, with D possibly being TRBD1 (6 bases). This CDR3 spans 19 amino acids. V lost 1 base, J lost 1 base, and 20 bases lay in between. Germline CDR1 and CDR2: SGHDN and FVKESK. The CDR3 loop is CASSQVVWGAGAAKNIQYF. The CDR3 DNA reads as TGTGCCAGCAGCCAAGTGGTTTGGGGTGCAGGGGCGGCCAAAAACATTCAGTACTTC.

J is TRBJ2-5 and V is TRBV19; TRBD2 aligns across 9 bases. This CDR3 spans 16 amino acids. Trimming took 6 bases from V and 0 from J; bases not matched to a gene: 8. CDR1 is LNHDA, CDR2 SQIVND, per germline (reference sequence). CDR3 amino acids: CASRARGGANQETQYF. CDR3 in DNA: TGTGCCAGTAGGGCGCGGGGGGGGGCAAACCAAGAGACCCAGTACTTC.

This chain joins TRBV4-2 and TRBJ2-1; D ambiguous. V was shortened by 1 base and J by 15 bases, with 16 bases between the two germline ends. The germline gives CDR1 LGHNA, CDR2 YNFKEQ. This CDR3 has 13 residues. Here the CDR3 DNA reads TGTGCCAGCAGCCAAGCGGGTGGCTTAAGTTGGTTCTTC. Its protein product is CASSQAGGLSWFF.

J is TRBJ1-2 and V is TRBV7-2, with a weak D call TRBD1 (6 bases). Trimming removed 4 bases from V and 1 base from J, with 25 bases in between. Germline values: CDR1 SGHTA, CDR2 FQGNSA. The CDR3 extends over 19 amino acids. CDR3 residues: CASSSSGGAEIFLNYGYTF. The DNA for the CDR3 is TGTGCCAGCAGCTCATCCGGGGGGGCGGAAATTTTTCTTAACTATGGCTACACCTTC.

The V gene is TRBV7-6, the J gene TRBJ2-7; 9 bases are shared with TRBD1. CDR1 is SGHVS, CDR2 FNYEAQ, per germline. The CDR3 has 15 residues. V lost 5 bases to trimming and J lost 2 bases; unmatched junction nucleotides: 7. The CDR3 DNA sequence: TGTGCCAGCAGCCGCACACAGGGGGCTGCCTACGAGCAGTACTTC. It codes for CASSRTQGAAYEQYF. Full variable domain (outside the CDR3, taken from reference TRBV7-6 and TRBJ2-7): GAGVSQSPRYKVTKRGQDVALRCDPISGHVSLYWYRQALGQGPEFLTYFNYEAQQDKSGLPNDRFSAERPEGSISTLTIQRTEQRDSAMYRCASSRTQGAAYEQYFGPGTRLTVT.